This is a list of T cell receptor beta chains from one sample in a study of graft-versus-host responses after intestinal transplantation. Sequenced by immunoSEQ multiplex PCR; TCRdb stores in-frame clones only, minus some. The sample includes about 99,000 clones, roughly 92% of them seen just once. The antigens for these receptors are not known. The material was unstimulated CD8+ T cells sorted from spleen or lymph node cells, obtained before transplant. The receptors were gathered from a human donor who was the organ donor for an intestinal transplant. Both conserved end residues are part of each CDR3. A D gene is named only where the DNA matches it firmly. Some rows have no size entry. The others give once, few or many, or a class for an expanded clone.

clone size: NA
V gene: TRBV21-1
CDR3 length: 18
J gene: TRBJ1-2
D gene: NA
CDR3 DNA: TGTGCCAGCAGCAAAGGGGGCTCCAGGGGGACTTTTAACTATGGCTACACCTTC
CDR3 protein: CASSKGGSRGTFNYGYTF

clone size: NA
V gene: TRBV4-1
CDR3 length: 15
J gene: TRBJ2-1
D gene: TRBD2
CDR3 DNA: TGCGCCAGCAGCCAAACTAGCGGGTTTTACAATGAGCAGTTCTTC
CDR3 protein: CASSQTSGFYNEQFF

clone size: NA
V gene: TRBV12-5
CDR3 length: 14
J gene: TRBJ2-5
D gene: TRBD1
CDR3 DNA: TGTGCTAGTGGTTTGGACAGGGGGCATGAGACCCAGTACTTC
CDR3 protein: CASGLDRGHETQYF

clone size: NA
V gene: TRBV4-1
CDR3 length: 13
J gene: TRBJ1-2
D gene: NA
CDR3 DNA: TGCGCCAGCAGCCAATCAGGGCTCTATGGCTACACCTTC
CDR3 protein: CASSQSGLYGYTF

clone size: NA
V gene: TRBV25-1
CDR3 length: 15
J gene: TRBJ1-1
D gene: TRBD1
CDR3 DNA: TGTGCCAGCAGTGCCCGGACAGGCTTGAACACTGAAGCTTTCTTT
CDR3 protein: CASSARTGLNTEAFF

clone size: NA
V gene: TRBV5-1
CDR3 length: 15
J gene: TRBJ1-5
D gene: TRBD1
CDR3 DNA: TGCGCCAGCAAGGAGACAGGGGGAGACTATCAGCCCCAGCATTTT
CDR3 protein: CASKETGGDYQPQHF

clone size: NA
V gene: TRBV5-1
CDR3 length: 20
J gene: TRBJ2-1
D gene: NA
CDR3 DNA: TGCGCCAGCAGCTTAACAGGTCAGGGGCGCCCGACTCTAGTCTACAATGAGCAGTTCTTC
CDR3 protein: CASSLTGQGRPTLVYNEQFF

clone size: NA
V gene: TRBV5-1
CDR3 length: 14
J gene: TRBJ2-3
D gene: NA
CDR3 DNA: TGCGCCAGCAGCTTGGGTGCTAGCCCAGATACGCAGTATTTT
CDR3 protein: CASSLGASPDTQYF

clone size: NA
V gene: TRBV27
CDR3 length: 15
J gene: TRBJ1-5
D gene: TRBD1
CDR3 DNA: TGTGCCAGCAGTCCCCCGGACAGGGAGGATCAGCCCCAGCATTTT
CDR3 protein: CASSPPDREDQPQHF

clone size: NA
V gene: TRBV5-1
CDR3 length: 18
J gene: TRBJ2-2
D gene: TRBD1
CDR3 DNA: TGCGCCAGCAGCCGGGCCGGGGACAGGGGGCTGGGAACCGGGGAGCTGTTTTTT
CDR3 protein: CASSRAGDRGLGTGELFF

clone size: NA
V gene: TRBV2
CDR3 length: 13
J gene: TRBJ2-2
D gene: NA
CDR3 DNA: TGTGCCAGCAGCGCTACAGTGACCGGGGAGCTGTTTTTT
CDR3 protein: CASSATVTGELFF

clone size: NA
V gene: TRBV29-1
CDR3 length: 16
J gene: TRBJ2-1
D gene: NA
CDR3 DNA: TGCAGCGTTGAATTGGGGATCGCGGGGATCTACAATGAGCAGTTCTTC
CDR3 protein: CSVELGIAGIYNEQFF

clone size: once
V gene: TRBV7-3
CDR3 length: 16
J gene: TRBJ2-3
D gene: TRBD1
CDR3 DNA: TGTGCCAGCAGCTCAGGGACAGGGGGCGGTACAGATACGCAGTATTTT
CDR3 protein: CASSSGTGGGTDTQYF

clone size: NA
V gene: TRBV9
CDR3 length: 15
J gene: TRBJ2-7
D gene: NA
CDR3 DNA: TGTGCCAGCAGCGTTACCGGACAGCCGAGCTACGAGCAGTACTTC
CDR3 protein: CASSVTGQPSYEQYF

clone size: NA
V gene: TRBV5-6
CDR3 length: 16
J gene: TRBJ2-2
D gene: TRBD1
CDR3 DNA: TGTGCCAGCAGCCCGGAGGGGACAGGGGTTAGCGGGGAGCTGTTTTTT
CDR3 protein: CASSPEGTGVSGELFF

clone size: NA
V gene: TRBV29-1
CDR3 length: 16
J gene: TRBJ2-1
D gene: TRBD2
CDR3 DNA: TGCAGCGTTCTGGGACTAGCGGGATTGGTATACAATGAGCAGTTCTTC
CDR3 protein: CSVLGLAGLVYNEQFF

clone size: NA
V gene: TRBV13
CDR3 length: 18
J gene: TRBJ1-4
D gene: TRBD1
CDR3 DNA: TGTGCCAGCAGCTTAAGAGGCAGGGGGGAGATGGCTAATGAAAAACTGTTTTTT
CDR3 protein: CASSLRGRGEMANEKLFF

clone size: NA
V gene: TRBV5-4
CDR3 length: 14
J gene: TRBJ1-2
D gene: NA
CDR3 DNA: TGTGCCAGCAGCGAAATGCAGGGCTTGGGGGGCTACACCTTC
CDR3 protein: CASSEMQGLGGYTF

clone size: NA
V gene: TRBV5-1
CDR3 length: 17
J gene: TRBJ2-5
D gene: TRBD2
CDR3 DNA: TGCGCCAGCAGCTTGGAAGTCGCGGGGGGGCTGGAGGAGACCCAGTACTTC
CDR3 protein: CASSLEVAGGLEETQYF

clone size: NA
V gene: TRBV25-1
CDR3 length: 17
J gene: TRBJ2-2
D gene: NA
CDR3 DNA: TGTGCCAGCAGTGAATTTGGGCGCAGGGGAAACACCGGGGAGCTGTTTTTT
CDR3 protein: CASSEFGRRGNTGELFF

clone size: NA
V gene: TRBV28
CDR3 length: 14
J gene: TRBJ1-5
D gene: TRBD1
CDR3 DNA: TGTGCCAGCAGACGCGAGACAGGGAATCAGCCCCAGCATTTT
CDR3 protein: CASRRETGNQPQHF

clone size: NA
V gene: TRBV15
CDR3 length: 13
J gene: TRBJ1-1
D gene: NA
CDR3 DNA: TGTGCCACCAAACCCGACTTAGGCACTGAAGCTTTCTTT
CDR3 protein: CATKPDLGTEAFF

clone size: few
V gene: TRBV9
CDR3 length: 14
J gene: TRBJ1-1
D gene: TRBD1
CDR3 DNA: TGTGCCAGCAGCGTAGGGACAGGGAACACTGAAGCTTTCTTT
CDR3 protein: CASSVGTGNTEAFF

clone size: NA
V gene: TRBV13
CDR3 length: 16
J gene: TRBJ2-3
D gene: TRBD1
CDR3 DNA: TGTGCCAGCAGCTTAGGTACAGGGGGCGTCACAGATACGCAGTATTTT
CDR3 protein: CASSLGTGGVTDTQYF

clone size: once
V gene: TRBV30
CDR3 length: 20
J gene: TRBJ1-3
D gene: TRBD1
CDR3 DNA: TGTGCCTGGAGTAAGGCCGACCTACGACTGGACAGGAAAATAGGAAACACCATATATTTT
CDR3 protein: CAWSKADLRLDRKIGNTIYF

clone size: few
V gene: TRBV2
CDR3 length: 16
J gene: TRBJ2-7
D gene: NA
CDR3 DNA: TGTGCCAGCAGAGGGTCTGTTGGACACTCGGGCTACGAGCAGTACTTC
CDR3 protein: CASRGSVGHSGYEQYF

clone size: once
V gene: TRBV11-2
CDR3 length: 12
J gene: TRBJ2-7
D gene: TRBD1
CDR3 DNA: TGTGCCAGCAGCCCAGGGGGCTACGAGCAGTACTTC
CDR3 protein: CASSPGGYEQYF

clone size: NA
V gene: TRBV2
CDR3 length: 15
J gene: TRBJ2-7
D gene: NA
CDR3 DNA: TGTGCCAGCAGTGAAGTACCACAGTCATACTACGAGCAGTACTTC
CDR3 protein: CASSEVPQSYYEQYF

clone size: NA
V gene: TRBV11-2
CDR3 length: 18
J gene: TRBJ2-1
D gene: TRBD2
CDR3 DNA: TGTGCCAGCAGCTCTAGACTAGCTGAAAGTAGCTCCTACAATGAGCAGTTCTTC
CDR3 protein: CASSSRLAESSSYNEQFF

clone size: NA
V gene: TRBV11-2
CDR3 length: 14
J gene: TRBJ1-2
D gene: TRBD1
CDR3 DNA: TGTGCCAGCAGCTCACCGGGACAGGGCTATGGCTACACCTTC
CDR3 protein: CASSSPGQGYGYTF

clone size: NA
V gene: TRBV5-6
CDR3 length: 14
J gene: TRBJ1-4
D gene: NA
CDR3 DNA: TGTGCCAGCAGCTTGTCGGGGGGTAATGAAAAACTGTTTTTT
CDR3 protein: CASSLSGGNEKLFF

clone size: NA
V gene: TRBV9
CDR3 length: 17
J gene: TRBJ1-3
D gene: TRBD1
CDR3 DNA: TGTGCCAGCAGCGCTGGAAGACAGGGGGCGAGTGGAAACACCATATATTTT
CDR3 protein: CASSAGRQGASGNTIYF

clone size: once
V gene: TRBV27
CDR3 length: 13
J gene: TRBJ2-5
D gene: NA
CDR3 DNA: TGTGCCAGCAGTTTCTTCGGAGGGGAGACCCAGTACTTC
CDR3 protein: CASSFFGGETQYF

clone size: NA
V gene: TRBV2
CDR3 length: 14
J gene: TRBJ1-5
D gene: NA
CDR3 DNA: TGTGCCAGCAGTGATGGGTCGGGGGTTCAGCCCCAGCATTTT
CDR3 protein: CASSDGSGVQPQHF

clone size: NA
V gene: TRBV4-1
CDR3 length: 15
J gene: TRBJ2-3
D gene: NA
CDR3 DNA: TGCGCCAGCAGCCAAGTGAGAACGGGCACAGATACGCAGTATTTT
CDR3 protein: CASSQVRTGTDTQYF